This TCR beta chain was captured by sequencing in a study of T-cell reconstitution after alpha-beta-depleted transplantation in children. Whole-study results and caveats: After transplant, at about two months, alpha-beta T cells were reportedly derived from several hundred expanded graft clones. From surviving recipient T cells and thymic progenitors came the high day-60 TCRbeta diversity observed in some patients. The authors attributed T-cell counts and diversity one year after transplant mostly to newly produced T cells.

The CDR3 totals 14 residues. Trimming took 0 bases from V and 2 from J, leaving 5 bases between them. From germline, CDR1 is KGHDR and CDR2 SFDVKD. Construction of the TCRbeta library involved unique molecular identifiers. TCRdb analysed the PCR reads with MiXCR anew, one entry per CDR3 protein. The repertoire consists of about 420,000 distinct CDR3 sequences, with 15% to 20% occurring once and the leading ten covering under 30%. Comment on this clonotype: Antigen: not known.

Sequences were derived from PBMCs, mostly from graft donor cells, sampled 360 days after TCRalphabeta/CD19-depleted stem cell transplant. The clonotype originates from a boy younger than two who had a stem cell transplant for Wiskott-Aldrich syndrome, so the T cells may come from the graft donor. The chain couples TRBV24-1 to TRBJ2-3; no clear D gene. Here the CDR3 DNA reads TGTGCCACCAGTGATTTGCCGCCCACAGATACGCAGTATTTT. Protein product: CATSDLPPTDTQYF.